The clone carrying this TCR beta chain showed up many times. Its antigen is as yet unknown. Each CDR3 protein is one row after TCRdb ran MiXCR on the reads. Of a few hundred thousand distinct CDR3 sequences listed, approximately 32% are singletons. This entry is derived from a study of T cell repertoires in cytomegalovirus infection. Overall study context: Evidence of both CMV infection and a matching HLA type came from public TCR beta signatures. Points from the study as a whole: CMV-specific HLA-C-restricted TCR beta clonotypes dominated the ex vivo response.

The germline CDR1 and CDR2 sequences are LNHDA and SQIVND (reference sequence). This CDR3 has 13 residues. V was pared by 4 bases and J by 8 bases, with 7 bases of the junction left unmatched. The receptor comes from a human donor in good health (CMV status not recorded). Some clones in this sample may be carry-over from other donors' samples. The source material was cultured PBMCs, sampled from culture after CMV antigen stimulation. The V gene is TRBV19, the J gene TRBJ1-2; 7 nucleotides match TRBD1. CDR3 sequence: CASSTGQTAGYTF. CDR3 DNA: TGTGCCAGTAGTACGGGACAGACTGCCGGCTACACCTTC.